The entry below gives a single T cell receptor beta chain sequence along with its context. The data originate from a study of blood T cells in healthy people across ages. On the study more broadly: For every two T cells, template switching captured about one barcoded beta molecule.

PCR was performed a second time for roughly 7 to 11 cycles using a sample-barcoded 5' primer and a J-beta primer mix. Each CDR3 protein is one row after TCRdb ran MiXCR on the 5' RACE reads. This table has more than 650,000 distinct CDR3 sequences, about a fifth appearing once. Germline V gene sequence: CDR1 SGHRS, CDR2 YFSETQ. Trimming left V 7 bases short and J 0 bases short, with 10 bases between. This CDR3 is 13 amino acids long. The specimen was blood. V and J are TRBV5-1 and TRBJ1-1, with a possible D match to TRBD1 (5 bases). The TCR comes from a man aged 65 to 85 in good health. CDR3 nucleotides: TGCGCCAGCGGTCAGGGCCTGAACACTGAAGCTTTCTTT. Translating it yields CASGQGLNTEAFF. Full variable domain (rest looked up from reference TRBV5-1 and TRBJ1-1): KAGVTQTPRYLIKTRGQQVTLSCSPISGHRSVSWYQQTPGQGLQFLFEYFSETQRNKGNFPGRFSGRQFSNSRSEMNVSTLELGDSALYLCASGQGLNTEAFFGQGTRLTVV.